This T cell receptor (beta chain) appears in the sequencing data of a study of glioma-infiltrating T cells. Findings of the study overall: CDR3 overlap between tissue and blood was very small. Above-expected tissue-blood divergence occurred in all gliomas, most in low-grade ones.

Amplification of TCR alpha and beta CDR3 regions from RNA used iRepertoire nested multiplex PCR. For one-step reverse transcription and amplification, about 90-400 ng of tissue mRNA or PBMC total RNA was used. One entry per CDR3 protein, called by TCRdb with MiXCR from the multiplex PCR reads. The sample has under 150,000 distinct CDR3 sequences, more than 20% seen once. V was pared by 7 bases and J by 10 bases, with 11 bases between. This CDR3 comprises 11 residues. Germline V CDR1 and CDR2: SGHTA, FQGTGA. Concerning this clonotype: Its specificity is not known.

The sequence derives from a human donor with low-grade glioma or glioblastoma, undergoing nonglioma brain surgery, or in good health (not recorded which). This chain connects TRBV7-3 to TRBJ2-1; weak D call: TRBD2 (6 bases). The sequencing input was glioma tissue, nonneoplastic brain tissue, or PBMCs (not recorded which). The CDR3 here is CASTFRGEQFF. CDR3 in DNA: TGTGCCAGCACCTTCCGGGGGGAGCAGTTCTTC.